This T cell receptor beta chain was captured by sequencing in a study of vaccination and CD4 T cells after COVID-19. Study details: By nasal swab PCR, the convalescent patients were SARS-CoV-2 positive, with ten or so mild cases and one severe.

Sequence data for DNA of cultured CD4+ T cells were generated by the Oncomine TCR Beta short-read assay. It was cultured CD4+ T cells from which genomic DNA was extracted. TCRdb re-called the PCR reads through MiXCR, storing one row per CDR3 protein. The sample includes fewer than 20,000 distinct CDR3 sequences, approximately 42% of them seen just once. As to treatment: approximately nine-day PBMC culture with coronavirus spike peptide pools or control peptides (ViraFEST assay). ViraFEST relied on peptide pools to expand antigen-specific T cells; the TCRs were sequenced afterward. All positive PCR tests were dated between March and December 2020, predating US Alpha, Beta and Delta variants. This clonotype appeared a few times. What it binds is unknown. This TCR was recovered from a human donor who had recovered from COVID-19. Specimen: CD4+ T cells from blood, cultured in vitro, collected before SARS-CoV-2 vaccination.

CDR3 sequence (DNA): TGTGCCAGCACCCGAACACCGGGAAACACCATATATTTT. It yields the protein CASTRTPGNTIYF. The gene calls are TRBV6-1 and TRBJ1-3, with no clear D. The germline gives CDR1 MNHNS, CDR2 SASEGT. The CDR3 runs to 13 residues. V was shortened by 7 bases and J by 4 bases, with 11 bases between the two germline ends.